The T cell receptor beta chain under discussion was sequenced for a study of neurological immune-mediated disorders. General study findings and limits: Levels of TCR clonal expansion peaked in HTLV-1-associated myelopathy and reached their lowest in multiple sclerosis, under those of healthy controls.

This clonotype has at least ten counts. Its matching antigen is unknown. The unsorted libraries originated from 2 million PBMCs kept at -80 C. CDR1 is SGHVS, CDR2 FQNEAQ, per germline. The V segment lost 4 bases and the J segment 4 bases; nucleotides outside the gene matches: 15. This CDR3 region has 17 residues. Synthesis of cDNA used 5'RACE (with 10-nucleotide random UMIs). TCRdb used MiXCR to reprocess the 5' RACE reads, holding one entry per CDR3 protein. The sample lists about 59,000 distinct CDR3 sequences, over 9.5% seen once, with roughly a tenth in the top ten. The chain links TRBV7-8 to TRBJ2-5, with 7 bases identical to TRBD2. The sequence derives from a woman aged 55 to 70 with HTLV-1-associated myelopathy (HAM/TSP). The material sequenced was PBMCs. The CDR3 DNA follows: TGTGCCAGCAGCTCGAGGGGCGTACTAGCGAAGGGAGAGACCCAGTACTTC. Residues: CASSSRGVLAKGETQYF.